Below are 24 T cell receptor beta chains sequenced from a single sample in a study of shared clonotypes between healthy human individuals. TCRdb's copy holds only in-frame clones and misses some; the assay was immunoSEQ multiplex PCR. The profile shows about 1.1 million clones, 60% to 80% of them singletons. Sequencing used memory CD4+ T cells from PBMCs. This sample's subset: CD45RA-negative fraction. The receptors stem from a man aged 18 to 30 in good health. Some clones in this sample may be carry-over from other donors' samples.

This chain uses TRBV5-4 with TRBJ2-3, with D maybe TRBD2 (5 bases). V was pared by 0 bases and J by 8 bases, with 16 bases between. The CDR3 is made up of 15 amino acids. CDR1 SGHNT and CDR2 YYREEE come from the germline V gene (reference sequence). CDR3 coding DNA: TGTGCCAGCAGCTTGGTTCCACGGGGAAGAGGTACGCAGTATTTT. Translated: CASSLVPRGRGTQYF.

J is TRBJ1-5 and V is TRBV29-1, with D possibly TRBD1 on 6 matching bases. The CDR3 runs 13 residues. Per the germline V gene, CDR1 is SQVTM and CDR2 is ANQGSEA. The ends were cut back, 5 bases at V and 3 bases at J, with 11 bases in the middle. CDR3 sequence: CSVRGGSNQPQHF. As DNA, the CDR3 is TGCAGCGTTAGGGGGGGATCCAATCAGCCCCAGCATTTT.

This clone has a single count. V and J are TRBV9 and TRBJ2-6; D might be TRBD1 or TRBD2, each matching 5 bases. V was cut by 0 bases and J by 0 bases, with 10 bases left in between. The CDR3 totals 17 residues. CDR1 SGDLS and CDR2 YYNGEE come from the germline V gene. CDR3 sequence: CASSVGSGGSGANVLTF. The CDR3 DNA follows: TGTGCCAGCAGCGTAGGGTCTGGGGGCTCTGGGGCCAACGTCCTGACTTTC.

In this sample, this clone turned up once. This chain connects TRBV11-2 to TRBJ2-7, with D maybe TRBD2 (7 bases). CDR3 length: 17 residues. V was trimmed by 4 bases and J by 2 bases, leaving 21 bases between them. The V gene's germline CDR1 is SGHAT and CDR2 FQNNGV. The CDR3 protein is CASSSVQGREKAYEQYF. The DNA for the CDR3 is TGTGCCAGCAGCTCCGTCCAGGGGCGGGAGAAGGCCTACGAGCAGTACTTC.

The chain combines TRBV5-4 with TRBJ1-1, with 10 positions matching TRBD1. The CDR3 runs 15 residues. Germline V lookup: CDR1 SGHNT, CDR2 YYREEE (reference sequence). J lost 1 base, V lost 4 bases, and 4 bases had no gene match. The CDR3 region is CASSLRDRGNTEAFF. CDR3 nucleotides: TGTGCCAGCAGCCTTCGGGACAGGGGGAACACTGAAGCTTTCTTT. Together with reference TRBV5-4 and TRBJ1-1, the CDR3 gives the full variable domain: ETGVTQSPTHLIKTRGQQVTLRCSSQSGHNTVSWYQQALGQGPQFIFQYYREEENGRGNFPPRFSGLQFPNYSSELNVNALELDDSALYLCASSLRDRGNTEAFFGQGTRLTVV.

This chain uses TRBV6-1 with TRBJ1-2; D is undetermined. Per germline, CDR1 MNHNS and CDR2 SASEGT. The V end lost 6 bases, the J end lost 6 bases, and 17 bases lay between the germline ends. The CDR3 sequence is 14 residues long. This chain's CDR3 is CASRAGPEMDGYTF. In DNA form, the CDR3 reads TGTGCCAGCAGGGCCGGGCCAGAGATGGATGGCTACACCTTC.

V usage is TRBV30 and J usage is TRBJ1-4; TRBD1 is a possible D gene (6 bases). V shed 3 bases and J shed 7 bases, with 15 bases lying between them. The CDR3 length is 14 residues. CDR1 and CDR2 (germline): GTSNPN, SVGIG (reference sequence). CDR3 sequence (DNA): TGTGCCTGGAGGGGAGGACAGTACGGTGAAAAACTGTTTTTT. Translated: CAWRGGQYGEKLFF.

CDR3 sequence reads: CASSLLDNQPQHF. Written as DNA, the CDR3 is TGTGCCAGCAGTTTACTTGACAATCAGCCCCAGCATTTT. This chain joins TRBV28 and TRBJ1-5; no reliable D call. Germline V CDR1 and CDR2: MDHEN, SYDVKM. V lost 2 bases to trimming and J lost 3 bases, with 5 bases between them. The CDR3 runs 13 residues.

The chain has TRBV9 and TRBJ2-3; 10 nucleotides line up with TRBD2. CDR1 is SGDLS and CDR2 is YYNGEE in the germline V gene. This CDR3 is built from 17 residues. V shed 0 bases, J shed 6 bases, and the junction held 10 bases outside the gene matches. This chain's CDR3 is CASSVGLLAGVYDTQYF. As DNA, the CDR3 is TGTGCCAGCAGCGTAGGGCTTCTAGCGGGAGTTTACGATACGCAGTATTTT.

This clone was recorded a few times. The chain joins TRBV28 to TRBJ1-1, with TRBD1 as a possible D gene (5 bases). CDR3 length: 14 residues. The germline V gene encodes CDR1 MDHEN and CDR2 SYDVKM. V was cut by 5 bases and J by 1 base, with 11 bases left in between. CDR3 nucleotide sequence: TGTGCCAGCAGTCTGGTGGGGGAGAACACTGAAGCTTTCTTT. Its protein product is CASSLVGENTEAFF.

This sequence joins TRBV28 and TRBJ2-7, with D perhaps TRBD2 (6 bases). Trimming left V 6 bases short and J 4 bases short, with 16 bases between. The CDR3 has 14 residues. CDR1 is MDHEN, CDR2 SYDVKM, per germline. Written as DNA, the CDR3 is TGTGCCAGCAGCCGTGGGGGGAATAATTACGAGCAGTACTTC. Its translation is CASSRGGNNYEQYF.

This clone has a single count. This chain links TRBV29-1 with TRBJ2-3; 10 nucleotides match TRBD1. The J segment lost 3 bases and the V segment lost 4 bases, leaving 4 bases of the junction unmatched. The germline CDR1 and CDR2 sequences are SQVTM and ANQGSEA. This CDR3 spans 14 amino acids. CDR3 loop: CSVGDRGQTDTQYF. The CDR3 nucleotides read TGCAGCGTTGGTGACAGGGGGCAAACAGATACGCAGTATTTT.

Turning to this clone: Germline is not matched at one junction end, which may reflect a read error. This chain links TRBV2 with TRBJ1-5; no definite D call. The CDR3 runs 14 residues. The V gene's germline CDR1 is SNHLY and CDR2 FYNNEI. The CDR3 DNA follows: TGTGCCAGCAGTGAGGCGGGGTGGGATCAGTCCCAGCATTTT. This sequence encodes CASSEAGWDQSQHF.

Details on this clone: The sample carries other DNA sequences with the same CDR3. The chain has TRBV18 and TRBJ2-7; the match to TRBD1 covers 9 bases. The CDR3 spans 15 residues. V lost 2 bases and J lost 1; bases outside the gene matches: 3. Germline CDR1 KGHSH, CDR2 LQKENI. CDR3 sequence: CASSPGTGPSYEQYF. The CDR3, as DNA: TGTGCCAGCTCACCAGGGACAGGGCCGTCCTACGAGCAGTACTTC.

The gene calls are TRBV25-1 and TRBJ1-1; TRBD1 might be the D (5 bases). The V and J ends lost 6 bases and 4 bases respectively, with 21 bases between them. Germline V CDR1 and CDR2: MGHDK, SYGVNS. CDR3 length: 16 amino acids. CDR3 in amino acids: CASSFGTVNLGTEAFF. The DNA of the CDR3 is TGTGCCAGCAGCTTCGGGACGGTGAATCTGGGCACTGAAGCTTTCTTT.

This sequence joins TRBV6-5 and TRBJ1-2; 8 bases are shared with TRBD1. Germline CDR1 is MNHEY and CDR2 is SVGAGI. V lost 5 bases and J lost 8; bases outside the gene matches: 10. CDR3 length: 14 residues. The CDR3 DNA is TGTGCCAGCAGTGCAAGACAGGGGAGGTACGGCTACACCTTC. Its protein is CASSARQGRYGYTF.

The CDR3 coding sequence is TGTGCCAGCAGTTGGGCAGGGGAGGTGGAAAAACTGTTTTTT. It encodes CASSWAGEVEKLFF. J is TRBJ1-4 and V is TRBV28; D might be TRBD1 (6 bases). CDR3 size: 14 residues. Germline V gene data show CDR1 as MDHEN and CDR2 as SYDVKM. Trimming left V 4 bases short and J 8 bases short, with 14 bases between.

This chain links TRBV28 with TRBJ2-3; unclear D gene. V lost 2 bases to trimming and J lost 5 bases, with 8 bases between them. Per germline, CDR1 MDHEN and CDR2 SYDVKM. CDR3 length: 13 amino acids. CDR3 coding DNA: TGTGCCAGCAGTTTACCTATTCGAGATACGCAGTATTTT. Its translation: CASSLPIRDTQYF.

There are many counts of this clone. J is TRBJ2-1 and V is TRBV6-6; TRBD2 agrees at 7 bases. Germline loops: CDR1 MNHNY, CDR2 SVGAGI (reference sequence). CDR3 length: 13 residues. J gave up 10 bases and V 9 bases, and 12 bases lay outside the gene matches. The CDR3: CASKIREGREQFF. In DNA, the CDR3 is TGTGCCAGTAAAATCAGGGAGGGCCGGGAGCAGTTCTTC.

This clone has only a few counts. The rearrangement links TRBV28 to TRBJ1-1; D gene unclear. The CDR3 covers 15 residues. V gave up 5 bases and J gave up 1 base, with 14 bases separating them. Looked up from germline, CDR1 is MDHEN and CDR2 is SYDVKM. CDR3: CASSVPVGKNTEAFF. In nucleotides, the CDR3 is TGTGCCAGCAGTGTTCCGGTTGGAAAGAACACTGAAGCTTTCTTT.

This clone is a singleton in its sample. The chain joins TRBV5-1 to TRBJ1-2; the D gene is possibly TRBD1 (6 bases). Germline CDR1 SGHRS, CDR2 YFSETQ. The CDR3 covers 11 residues. V shed 5 bases and J shed 8 bases, with 10 bases lying between them. The chain's CDR3 is CASRDSGGYTF. CDR3 bases: TGCGCCAGCAGGGACAGTGGAGGCTACACCTTC.

The chain joins TRBV18 to TRBJ1-5, with 7 positions matching TRBD1. V was clipped by 4 bases and J by 0 bases; unmatched bases: 6. The V gene's germline CDR1 is KGHSH and CDR2 LQKENI. The CDR3 is 16 amino acids. In nucleotides, the CDR3 is TGTGCCAGCTCACTCCGGGACAGCTATAGCAATCAGCCCCAGCATTTT. Its protein product is CASSLRDSYSNQPQHF.

The chain recombines TRBV4-1 with TRBJ2-1, with 9 positions matching TRBD2. J lost 1 base, V lost 1 base, and 2 bases had no gene match. CDR1 and CDR2 from the germline V gene are MGHRA and YSYEKL. This CDR3 has 16 amino acids. Here the CDR3 DNA reads TGCGCCAGCAGCCAAGGGCTAGCGGGGTCCTACAATGAGCAGTTCTTC. Translating it yields CASSQGLAGSYNEQFF.

The CDR3, as DNA: TGTGCCAGCAGCGTAGATAAGGGGACAGATACGCAGTATTTT. Translation: CASSVDKGTDTQYF. The J gene is TRBJ2-3, the V gene TRBV9; maybe TRBD1 (5 bases). This CDR3 has 14 residues. Germline V gives CDR1 SGDLS, CDR2 YYNGEE. V was cut by 0 bases and J by 3 bases, with 8 bases left in between.